These 3 T cell receptor beta chains originate from one sample sequenced in a study of Graves' ophthalmopathy and Graves' hyperthyroidism. The sequenced template was RNA, covering the TCR beta CDR3 region. An opening RT-PCR round employed HTBI primers and preceded a second-round multiplex PCR. A single record per CDR3 protein comes from TCRdb applying MiXCR to the multiplex PCR reads. The data contain approximately 700,000 distinct CDR3 sequences, 40% of them singletons. The specimen was peripheral blood. These receptors were obtained from an adult man with Graves' ophthalmopathy.

The chain employs TRBV7-9 and TRBJ2-7; D uncertain. The V end was cut by 6 bases, the J end by 7 bases, with 13 bases between. Germline CDR1 SEHNR, CDR2 FQNEAQ (reference sequence). CDR3 length: 12 residues. For the CDR3, the DNA is TGTGCCAGCAGTGAAAGGGCGGAGGAGCAGTACTTC. It encodes CASSERAEEQYF.

This clonotype came up a few times. The CDR3 DNA reads TGTGCCAGCAGCTTAAAAGGGGGCGCTTTGGGTTCTGGGGCCAACGTCCTGACTTTC. Its translation: CASSLKGGALGSGANVLTF. V and J are TRBV7-2 and TRBJ2-6, with TRBD1 matching 7 bases. V lost 2 bases to trimming and J lost 1 base; unmatched junction nucleotides: 11. The CDR3 extends over 19 amino acids. Germline lookup yields CDR1 SGHTA and CDR2 FQGNSA.

Only a few counts were recorded for this clonotype. The V and J genes are TRBV7-9 and TRBJ2-7, with a possible D match to TRBD2 (5 bases). The germline CDR1 and CDR2 sequences are SEHNR and FQNEAQ (reference sequence). V lost 5 bases to trimming and J lost 0 bases, with 20 bases between them. The CDR3 has 17 amino acids. CDR3 sequence: CASSPSRVGGRSYEQYF. In nucleotides, the CDR3 is TGTGCCAGCAGCCCATCTCGCGTCGGAGGACGCTCCTACGAGCAGTACTTC.